The 10 T cell receptor beta chains below come from one sample, sequenced in a study of cytomegalovirus exposure and HLA in healthy donors. Researchers ran the PCR with 60 Vbeta and 13 Jbeta primers. Sequencing was performed with immunoSEQ multiplex PCR; in TCRdb, only in-frame clones are kept and a portion is missing. The table has over 150,000 clones, around 69% seen once. Sequences were obtained from PBMCs. These receptor sequences come from a man between 60 and 75 years old in good health and CMV-seronegative.

This clone was recorded a few times. V and J are TRBV4-3 and TRBJ1-2, with D maybe TRBD1 (6 bases). V dropped 4 bases and J dropped 2 bases, with 11 bases sitting between them. The CDR3 covers 14 residues. Germline V CDR1 and CDR2: LGHNA, YSLEER. The CDR3 nucleotides read TGCGCCAGCAGCCTACGTCAGGGGAACTATGGCTACACCTTC. Protein: CASSLRQGNYGYTF.

This clone was picked up one time. The chain combines TRBV11-1 with TRBJ2-4, with 9 nucleotides matching TRBD1. Per the germline V gene, CDR1 is SGHAT and CDR2 is FQDESV (reference sequence). The CDR3 spans 17 residues. Unmatched junction bases numbered 12, after V lost 5 bases and J lost 4 bases. CDR3: CASSLWGEGTGKNIQYF. DNA for the CDR3: TGTGCCAGCAGCCTATGGGGCGAAGGGACAGGGAAAAACATTCAGTACTTC.

This CDR3 is CASSPRGQGPNTEAFF. DNA of the CDR3: TGTGCCAGCAGCCCACGGGGACAGGGACCGAACACTGAAGCTTTCTTT. V usage is TRBV5-6 and J usage is TRBJ1-1; 9 positions match TRBD1. V lost 4 bases and J lost 1; bases outside the gene matches: 8. Germline V gives CDR1 SGHDT, CDR2 YYEEEE. The CDR3 runs to 16 residues.

The rearrangement joins TRBV7-6 to TRBJ1-5; possible D gene TRBD1, 5 bases. Trimming took off 1 base at V and 8 bases at J, with 9 bases between the two ends. The length of the CDR3 is 13 residues. In germline, CDR1 is SGHVS, CDR2 FNYEAQ. This CDR3 is CASSLVGTEPQHF. The CDR3 DNA sequence: TGTGCCAGCAGCTTAGTAGGGACTGAGCCCCAGCATTTT.

The rearrangement links TRBV4-1 to TRBJ1-2, with 8 bases fitting TRBD1. Losses at the gene ends were 0 bases for V and 3 bases for J; bases not matched to a gene: 6. The V gene's germline CDR1 is MGHRA and CDR2 YSYEKL. This CDR3 is 16 amino acids long. The CDR3 sequence: CASSQDQGQVHYGYTF. CDR3 nucleotides: TGCGCCAGCAGCCAAGATCAGGGACAGGTGCACTATGGCTACACCTTC.

V is TRBV2 and J is TRBJ2-7, with TRBD1 identical over 7 bases. The germline gives CDR1 SNHLY, CDR2 FYNNEI. CDR3 size: 13 residues. J was trimmed by 7 bases and V by 6 bases; bases with no gene match: 9. CDR3 amino acids: CASSLTGSGEQYF. CDR3 DNA sequence: TGTGCCAGCAGCTTGACAGGGTCGGGAGAGCAGTACTTC.

V usage is TRBV5-1 and J usage is TRBJ2-2, with D tentatively TRBD2 (5 bases). This CDR3 comprises 14 residues. Per the germline V gene, CDR1 is SGHRS and CDR2 is YFSETQ. V lost 4 bases to trimming and J lost 0 bases, with 7 bases between them. CDR3 DNA: TGCGCCAGCAGCGAGGGAGCGAACACCGGGGAGCTGTTTTTT. Translated, it gives CASSEGANTGELFF.

This chain joins TRBV7-2 and TRBJ2-1, with D perhaps TRBD1 (6 bases). Germline CDR1 reads SGHTA; CDR2 reads FQGNSA. This CDR3 is built from 15 residues. V shed 3 bases and J shed 0 bases, with 9 bases lying between them. For the CDR3, the DNA is TGTGCCAGCAGCTTTACAGGGTACTCCTACAATGAGCAGTTCTTC. Its translation: CASSFTGYSYNEQFF.

This clone was detected once. The V call is TRBV9, the J call TRBJ1-5; 9 bases map to TRBD1. With V trimmed by 0 bases and J by 5 bases, 15 bases remained unmatched. The CDR3 loop spans 19 amino acids. Germline loops: CDR1 SGDLS, CDR2 YYNGEE. In DNA form, the CDR3 reads TGTGCCAGCAGCGTAGAGCCCCCCAACAGGGGGCGAGGGGATCAGCCCCAGCATTTT. Translation: CASSVEPPNRGRGDQPQHF.

This clone showed up just a few times. The rearrangement joins TRBV28 to TRBJ1-6; 9 nucleotides line up with TRBD1. Germline-derived CDR1 and CDR2 are MDHEN and SYDVKM. V was pared by 3 bases and J by 4 bases, with 4 bases of the junction left unmatched. There are 16 residues in the CDR3. The DNA of the CDR3 is TGTGCCAGCAGTTTTTACAGGGGGCAATATAATTCACCCCTCCACTTT. It is translated as CASSFYRGQYNSPLHF.